This paragraph reports one T cell receptor (beta chain). Investigators reverse transcribed all isolated RNA, so they sequenced expressed TCRB transcripts. An average of about 3.4 million reads was obtained for naive, central memory and regulatory T cell samples. Measured with immunoSEQ multiplex PCR; TCRdb has only the in-frame clones, and not every one. The data show 160,000 or so clones, 7.5% to 10% seen once. Each donor gave one heparinised blood draw averaging around 120 mL. Markers CD45RO/CCR7/CD25/CD127/CD95/CD27 served to sort CD4+ naive, central memory, regulatory and stem cell-like memory cells. These data are taken from a study of beta chain features in type 1 diabetes. About the study: The samples had more than 95 million sorted cells examined in all.

The sample comprised central memory CD4+ T cells from blood. The source of this sequence is a woman between 18 and 30 years old in good health.

In DNA, the CDR3 is TGTGCCAGCAGAATGAGACAGGGCTGGTACACTGAAGCTTTCTTT. Translating gives CASRMRQGWYTEAFF. V usage is TRBV11-3 and J usage is TRBJ1-1, with 7 positions matching TRBD1. The V and J ends lost 6 bases and 3 bases, in that order; junction bases with no gene match: 10. CDR1 is SGHNT, CDR2 YENEEA, per germline. The CDR3 has 15 amino acids.